These 4 T cell receptor beta chains share one sample of origin, sequenced in a study of shared clonotypes between healthy human individuals. Cells designated naive CD8 were CD45RO-negative and were positively selected for CCR7, with terminally differentiated effector memory CD45RA+ cells excluded. Data came from immunoSEQ multiplex PCR; TCRdb stores just in-frame clones and leaves some out. The repertoire holds more than 550,000 clones, with 92% as singletons. The sequenced sample consisted of naive CD8+ T cells sorted from blood. The receptors were sampled from a man aged 25-40 years in good health.

The genes are TRBV6-6 and TRBJ1-3; D is unclear. This CDR3 has 11 residues. Per germline, CDR1 MNHNY and CDR2 SVGAGI (reference sequence). Trimming removed 7 bases from V and 2 bases from J, with 3 bases in between. The CDR3 region has the DNA TGTGCCAGCACGACTGGAAACACCATATATTTT. This translates into CASTTGNTIYF.

The chain uses TRBV6-5 and TRBJ2-7, with 11 bases identical to TRBD2. V trimming: 4 bases; J trimming: 7 bases; junction bases outside the gene matches: 12. CDR3 size: 16 residues. The germline gives CDR1 MNHEY, CDR2 SVGAGI. The CDR3 region is CASSLLAGDQTLEQYF. The CDR3 DNA sequence: TGTGCCAGCAGTTTACTAGCGGGAGACCAAACGTTGGAGCAGTACTTC.

The chain is built from TRBV7-9 and TRBJ2-1, with a weak D call TRBD1 (5 bases). Germline lookup yields CDR1 SEHNR and CDR2 FQNEAQ (reference sequence). The germline V and J ends were trimmed by 8 bases and 3 bases, with 14 bases remaining between them. The CDR3 runs to 14 residues. CDR3 sequence: CASSPQGDYNEQFF. The CDR3 nucleotides read TGTGCCAGCTCGCCACAAGGGGACTACAATGAGCAGTTCTTC.

The chain combines TRBV19 with TRBJ2-7; D possibly corresponds to TRBD2 (5 bases). The germline gives CDR1 LNHDA, CDR2 SQIVND (reference sequence). V was trimmed by 3 bases and J by 3 bases, leaving 9 bases between them. The CDR3 length is 13 residues. CDR3 sequence reads: CASSMFEGYEQYF. CDR3 in DNA: TGTGCCAGTAGTATGTTCGAGGGCTACGAGCAGTACTTC.